This T cell receptor beta chain was sequenced during a study of blood T cell repertoires in COVID-19. Background on the study: Specimens from acute and convalescent COVID-19 originated in the United States, Italy and Spain. T cells, B-cell-depleted T cells, or PBMCs provided the cDNA or gDNA that served as material.

The CDR3 has 14 residues. Germline V lookup: CDR1 SGHAT, CDR2 FQNNGV. Trimming took off 5 bases at V and 4 bases at J, with 14 bases between the two ends. Profiling relied on immunoSEQ multiplex PCR, and the TCRdb table lists in-frame clones only, not all of them. The sample has some 300,000 clones; 88% are singletons. Sequenced material: peripheral blood. The receptor was isolated from a woman aged 25 to 45 who had recovered from COVID-19. The V call is TRBV11-2, the J call TRBJ1-1; D is possibly TRBD1 (6 bases). CDR3 bases: TGTGCCAGCAGCCGACCAGGGGCGCGCACTGAAGCTTTCTTT. Translation gives CASSRPGARTEAFF.